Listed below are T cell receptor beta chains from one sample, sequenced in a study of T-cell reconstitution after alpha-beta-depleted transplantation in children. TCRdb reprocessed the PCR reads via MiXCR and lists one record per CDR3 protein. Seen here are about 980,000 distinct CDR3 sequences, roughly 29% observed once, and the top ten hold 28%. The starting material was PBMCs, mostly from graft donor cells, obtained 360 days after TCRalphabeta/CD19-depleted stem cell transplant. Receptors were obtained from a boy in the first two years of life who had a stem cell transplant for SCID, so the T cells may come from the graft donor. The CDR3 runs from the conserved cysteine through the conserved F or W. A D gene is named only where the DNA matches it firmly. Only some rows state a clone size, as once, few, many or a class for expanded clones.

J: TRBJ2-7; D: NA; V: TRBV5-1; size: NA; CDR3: CASSSYRDKYYEQYF; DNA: TGCGCCAGCAGCTCCTATCGGGACAAGTACTACGAGCAGTACTTC
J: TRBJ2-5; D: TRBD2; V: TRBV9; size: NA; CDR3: CASSGSGGALETQYF; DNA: TGTGCCAGCAGCGGTAGCGGGGGGGCGTTAGAGACCCAGTACTTC
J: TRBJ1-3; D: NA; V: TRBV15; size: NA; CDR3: CATSRQGSGNTIYF; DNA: TGTGCCACCAGCAGACAGGGCTCTGGAAACACCATATATTTT
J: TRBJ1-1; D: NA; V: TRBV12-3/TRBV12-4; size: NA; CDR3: CASSLRVGRRLSEAFF; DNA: TGTGCCAGCAGTCTCAGGGTTGGCAGGCGGTTGTCTGAAGCTTTCTTT
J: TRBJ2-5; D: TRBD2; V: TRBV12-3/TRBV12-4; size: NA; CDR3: CASSSRTSPEQETQYF; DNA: TGTGCCAGCAGTTCTCGGACTAGCCCGGAACAAGAGACCCAGTACTTC
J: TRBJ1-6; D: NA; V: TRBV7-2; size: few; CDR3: CASSLVRQNSPLHF; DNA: TGTGCCAGCAGCTTAGTACGGCAGAATTCACCCCTCCACTTT
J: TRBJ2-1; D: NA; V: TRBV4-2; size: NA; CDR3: CASSQDPEGGGYNEQFF; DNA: TGTGCCAGCAGCCAAGATCCCGAAGGGGGGGGTTACAATGAGCAGTTCTTC
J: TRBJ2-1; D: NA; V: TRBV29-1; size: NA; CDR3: CSAALGRNEQFF; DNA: TGCAGCGCCGCCTTGGGGCGCAATGAGCAGTTCTTC
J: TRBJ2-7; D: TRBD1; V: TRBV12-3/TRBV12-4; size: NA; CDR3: CASMTGDRFSTYEQYF; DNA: TGTGCCAGCATGACTGGGGACAGGTTCTCAACCTACGAGCAGTACTTC
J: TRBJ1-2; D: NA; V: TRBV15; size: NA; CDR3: CATSRDVMAGYGYTF; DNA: TGTGCCACCAGCAGGGATGTAATGGCAGGGTATGGCTACACCTTC
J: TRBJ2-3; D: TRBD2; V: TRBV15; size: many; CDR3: CATSRDSTSGAPDTQYF; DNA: TGTGCCACCAGCAGAGATTCCACTAGCGGCGCTCCAGATACGCAGTATTTT
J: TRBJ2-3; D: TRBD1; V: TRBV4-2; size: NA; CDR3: CASSHPSQPGQRVTDTQYF; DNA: TGTGCCAGCAGCCACCCTTCCCAACCGGGACAGAGGGTGACAGATACGCAGTATTTT
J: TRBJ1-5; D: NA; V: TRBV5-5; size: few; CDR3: CASSLRTGTHNQPQHF; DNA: TGTGCCAGCAGCTTGCGAACCGGGACACATAATCAGCCCCAGCATTTT
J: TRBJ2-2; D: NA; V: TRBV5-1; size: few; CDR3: CASSLNRDYTGELFF; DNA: TGCGCCAGCAGCTTGAACAGGGATTACACCGGGGAGCTGTTTTTT
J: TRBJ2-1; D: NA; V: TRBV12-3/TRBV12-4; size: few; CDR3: CASSFEFFTNEQFF; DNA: TGTGCCAGCAGTTTCGAATTCTTCACCAATGAGCAGTTCTTC
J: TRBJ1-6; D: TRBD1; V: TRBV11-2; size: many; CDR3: CASSPPSTGGNSPLHF; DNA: TGTGCCAGCAGCCCTCCTTCGACAGGGGGGAATTCACCCCTCCACTTT
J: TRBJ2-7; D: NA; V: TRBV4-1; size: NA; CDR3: CASSQGITTIYEQYF; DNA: TGCGCCAGCAGCCAAGGGATTACCACAATCTACGAGCAGTACTTC
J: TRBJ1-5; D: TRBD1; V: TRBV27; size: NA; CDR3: CASSSDRAGPQHF; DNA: TGTGCCAGCAGTTCGGACAGGGCGGGGCCCCAGCATTTT
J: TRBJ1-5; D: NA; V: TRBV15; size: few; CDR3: CATSREQGPYNQPQHF; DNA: TGTGCCACCAGCAGAGAACAGGGCCCTTACAATCAGCCCCAGCATTTT
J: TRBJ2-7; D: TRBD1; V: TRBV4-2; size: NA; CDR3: CASSQEDRGAPRTYEQYF; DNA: TGTGCCAGCAGCCAAGAGGACAGGGGCGCACCCCGGACCTACGAGCAGTACTTC